Below, one T cell receptor beta chain is given with its context. Between the trimmed V and J ends, which lost 6 bases and 3 bases, there was a span of 14 bases. The V gene's germline CDR1 is MNHNS and CDR2 SASEGT. The CDR3 loop spans 14 amino acids. The entry originates in a study of regulatory T cells in long-lasting Graves disease. Time point in this sample: newly diagnosed GD, antithyroid drugs for less than 3 months. TCR sequences were obtained from RNA taken from PBMCs. EDTA tubes were used for drawing approximately 9 milliliters of peripheral blood. TCR beta libraries were built with iRepertoire HTBI primers and Arm-PCR of CDR3 regions. TCRdb re-called the multiplex PCR reads with MiXCR, one entry per CDR3 protein. The sample yields 240,000 or so distinct CDR3 sequences, 20% to 25% seen once.

Source: peripheral blood mononuclear cells (PBMCs), taken at new diagnosis, from a patient treated with antithyroid drugs. J is TRBJ1-1 and V is TRBV6-1; D might be TRBD1 (5 bases). This clonotype was sampled from a female donor with Graves disease. The CDR3 region is CASSRLGGDTEAFF. The CDR3 nucleotides are TGTGCCAGCAGCCGCCTTGGGGGGGACACTGAAGCTTTCTTT.